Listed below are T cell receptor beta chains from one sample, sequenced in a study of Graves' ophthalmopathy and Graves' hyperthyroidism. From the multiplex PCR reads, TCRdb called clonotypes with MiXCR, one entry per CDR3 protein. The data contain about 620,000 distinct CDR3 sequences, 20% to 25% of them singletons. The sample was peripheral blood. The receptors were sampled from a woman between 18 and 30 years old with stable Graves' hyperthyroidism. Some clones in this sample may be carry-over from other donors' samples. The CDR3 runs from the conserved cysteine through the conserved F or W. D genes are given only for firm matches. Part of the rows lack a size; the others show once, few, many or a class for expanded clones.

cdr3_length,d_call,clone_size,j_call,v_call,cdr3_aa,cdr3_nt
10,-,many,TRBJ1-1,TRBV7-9,CASLEVEAFF,TGTGCCAGTCTAGAAGTTGAAGCTTTCTTT
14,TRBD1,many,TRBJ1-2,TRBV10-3,CAIRDATGFYGYTF,TGTGCCATCAGAGATGCGACAGGGTTCTATGGCTACACCTTC
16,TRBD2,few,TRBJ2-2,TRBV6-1,CASSEIGGRGTEELFF,TGTGCCAGCAGTGAAATCGGAGGGAGGGGCACCGAGGAGCTGTTTTTT
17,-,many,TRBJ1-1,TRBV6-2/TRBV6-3,CASRSFRDASMNTEAFF,TGTGCCAGCAGAAGCTTCAGGGATGCCTCGATGAACACTGAAGCTTTCTTT
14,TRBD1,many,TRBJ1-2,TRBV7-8,CASSLRDSVSGYTF,TGTGCCAGCAGCTTGCGGGACAGCGTCTCCGGCTACACCTTC
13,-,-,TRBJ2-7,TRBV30,CAWSDSYSYEQYF,TGTGCCTGGAGTGACAGCTACTCCTACGAGCAGTACTTC
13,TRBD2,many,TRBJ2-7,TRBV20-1,CSHGASGTYEQYF,TGCAGCCACGGGGCTAGCGGGACCTACGAGCAGTACTTC
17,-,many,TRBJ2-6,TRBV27,CASSYGQSLSGANVLTF,TGTGCCAGCAGTTACGGACAGTCCCTCTCTGGGGCCAACGTCCTGACTTTC
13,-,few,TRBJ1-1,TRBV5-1,CASSLGNEGEAFF,TGCGCCAGCAGCTTGGGGAATGAGGGGGAAGCTTTCTTT
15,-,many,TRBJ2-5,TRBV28,CASSLSSADVWTQYF,TGTGCCAGCAGTTTGTCTAGCGCCGACGTTTGGACCCAGTACTTC
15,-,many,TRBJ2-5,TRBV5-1,CASSLRGGERETQYF,TGCGCCAGCAGCTTGAGGGGGGGCGAGAGAGAGACCCAGTACTTC
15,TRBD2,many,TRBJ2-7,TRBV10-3,CAIRRTGLEYDEQYF,TGTGCCATCAGGAGAACGGGACTAGAGTATGACGAGCAGTACTTC
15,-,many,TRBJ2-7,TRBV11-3,CASRPIREKGSEQYF,TGTGCCAGCAGGCCGATCCGGGAGAAGGGCAGCGAGCAGTACTTC
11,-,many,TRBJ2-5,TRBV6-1,CASSNRETQYF,TGTGCCAGCAGTAACCGGGAGACCCAGTACTTC
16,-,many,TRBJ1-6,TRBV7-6,CASSLESGGPNSPLHF,TGTGCCAGCAGCTTAGAGTCGGGGGGCCCAAATTCACCCCTCCACTTT
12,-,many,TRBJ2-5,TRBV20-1,CSARAPGETQYF,TGCAGTGCTAGAGCCCCGGGAGAGACCCAGTACTTC
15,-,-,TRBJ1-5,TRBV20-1,CSARDWRDGNQPQHF,TGCAGTGCTAGAGATTGGCGAGACGGCAATCAGCCCCAGCATTTT